Listed here are 21 T cell receptor beta chains from one sample, sequenced in a study of blood T cell repertoires in COVID-19. TCRdb's table, derived via immunoSEQ multiplex PCR, lists solely in-frame clones and lacks some. Of fewer than 450,000 clones in the sample, 85% to 90% are singletons; the top ten hold 6% to 7%. Sequenced: peripheral blood. These receptors were collected from a woman aged 50 to 65 with COVID-19, enrolled during active disease.

V is TRBV7-9 and J is TRBJ2-7; D possibly corresponds to TRBD2 (5 bases). Germline-derived CDR1 and CDR2 are SEHNR and FQNEAQ (reference sequence). V was pared by 2 bases and J by 5 bases, with 16 bases between. This CDR3 has 15 residues. CDR3 DNA sequence: TGTGCCAGCAGCTTATCCAGCGGAAAGATCCACGAGCAGTACTTC. Residues: CASSLSSGKIHEQYF. Using reference TRBV7-9 and TRBJ2-7 for the parts outside the CDR3, the full variable domain is DTGVSQNPRHKITKRGQNVTFRCDPISEHNRLYWYRQTLGQGPEFLTYFQNEAQLEKSRLLSDRFSAERPKGSFSTLEIQRTEQGDSAMYLCASSLSSGKIHEQYFGPGTRLTVT.

The rearrangement links TRBV6-5 to TRBJ2-2; D is uncertain. V lost 0 bases and J 2 bases, leaving 10 bases between the germline ends. In germline, CDR1 is MNHEY, CDR2 SVGAGI. The CDR3 loop spans 16 amino acids. The CDR3, as DNA: TGTGCCAGCAGTTACTCAATGAGCACTAACACCGGGGAGCTGTTTTTT. Amino acid sequence: CASSYSMSTNTGELFF.

The V gene is TRBV18, the J gene TRBJ2-7; 8 nucleotides line up with TRBD2. Germline assignment: CDR1 KGHSH and CDR2 LQKENI. The V and J ends lost 3 bases and 5 bases, in that order; junction bases with no gene match: 9. The CDR3 totals 15 residues. The chain's CDR3 is CASSPWLAGLNEQYF. The DNA of the CDR3 is TGTGCCAGCTCACCCTGGCTAGCGGGCTTAAACGAGCAGTACTTC.

This clone was detected a few times. This sequence joins TRBV4-3 and TRBJ1-1; the D gene is possibly TRBD1 (6 bases). The V gene's germline CDR1 is LGHNA and CDR2 YSLEER. This CDR3 has 15 residues. V dropped 0 bases and J dropped 0 bases, with 8 bases sitting between them. CDR3 in amino acids: CASSQDPGVNTEAFF. Written as DNA, the CDR3 is TGCGCCAGCAGCCAAGATCCAGGGGTGAACACTGAAGCTTTCTTT.

The V and J genes are TRBV19 and TRBJ2-3; the D gene is possibly TRBD2 (5 bases). Trimming took 10 bases from V and 5 from J, leaving 22 bases between them. This CDR3 is 15 amino acids long. The germline CDR1 and CDR2 sequences are LNHDA and SQIVND (reference sequence). CDR3 sequence: CATRDPSRVKDTQYF. CDR3 sequence (DNA): TGTGCCACCCGGGATCCCTCTCGGGTGAAAGATACGCAGTATTTT.

The V gene is TRBV28, the J gene TRBJ2-7; a possible D gene is TRBD2 (5 bases). The CDR3 loop spans 14 amino acids. The ends were cut back, 8 bases at V and 0 bases at J, with 14 bases in the middle. Germline V CDR1 and CDR2: MDHEN, SYDVKM. The CDR3 here is CASALTGSSYEQYF. The CDR3 DNA sequence: TGTGCCAGCGCGCTTACTGGGAGCTCCTACGAGCAGTACTTC. Based on the CDR3 plus reference TRBV28 and TRBJ2-7, the full variable domain is DVKVTQSSRYLVKRTGEKVFLECVQDMDHENMFWYRQDPGLGLRLIYFSYDVKMKEKGDIPEGYSVSREKKERFSLILESASTNQTSMYLCASALTGSSYEQYFGPGTRLTVT.

The J gene is TRBJ2-3, the V gene TRBV5-1, with 8 nucleotides matching TRBD2. The CDR3 is 14 amino acids. From germline, CDR1 is SGHRS and CDR2 YFSETQ. Trimming removed 0 bases from V and 5 bases from J; junction bases left unmatched: 2. CDR3 sequence: CASSLGLALDTQYF. CDR3 DNA sequence: TGCGCCAGCAGCTTGGGACTAGCGTTAGATACGCAGTATTTT.

This chain uses TRBV6-1 with TRBJ2-1, with 10 bases identical to TRBD2. The CDR3 consists of 17 residues. With V trimmed by 4 bases and J by 9 bases, 15 bases remained unmatched. Germline V gene lookup returns CDR1 MNHNS and CDR2 SASEGT. The CDR3 DNA reads TGTGCCAGCAGTGGGGGACTAGCGCATATCTTCGGTGGTGAGCAGTTCTTC. Translation: CASSGGLAHIFGGEQFF.

This rearrangement joins TRBV19 to TRBJ2-3; weak D call: TRBD1 (6 bases). Looked up from germline, CDR1 is LNHDA and CDR2 is SQIVND (reference sequence). V was trimmed by 2 bases and J by 6 bases, leaving 12 bases between them. The CDR3 sequence is 14 residues long. The DNA of the CDR3 is TGTGCCAGTAGTATACGGCAGGGGACGGATACGCAGTATTTT. This codes for CASSIRQGTDTQYF.

This clone was recorded a few times. This chain uses TRBV7-9 with TRBJ2-1, with a tentative D call TRBD1 (6 bases). Trimming shortened V by 2 bases and J by 5 bases, and 10 bases separated the two germline ends. This CDR3 region has 14 residues. Germline V gives CDR1 SEHNR, CDR2 FQNEAQ (reference sequence). The DNA of the CDR3 is TGTGCCAGCAGCTTACGGACAGCGGACAATGAGCAGTTCTTC. This translates into CASSLRTADNEQFF.

V gene TRBV3-1 (or the pseudogene TRBV3-2) combines with J gene TRBJ2-1; 7 bases map to TRBD2. V shed 4 bases, J shed 7 bases, and the junction held 16 bases outside the gene matches. Looked up from germline, CDR1 is LGHDT and CDR2 is YNNKEL (reference sequence). The CDR3 loop spans 17 amino acids. The CDR3 region has the DNA TGTGCCAGCAGCCCCGAAATCATCGCGGGAGTGACGAATGAGCAGTTCTTC. This sequence encodes CASSPEIIAGVTNEQFF.

The chain links TRBV5-4 to TRBJ2-5, with 14 bases identical to TRBD2. V lost 4 bases, J lost 4 bases, and 3 bases stayed unmatched. Germline V gene lookup returns CDR1 SGHNT and CDR2 YYREEE (reference sequence). The CDR3 runs 15 residues. As DNA, the CDR3 is TGTGCCAGCAGCGTAGGACTAGCGGGAGGAGAGACCCAGTACTTC. It specifies CASSVGLAGGETQYF.

J is TRBJ2-3 and V is TRBV24-1; 12 bases match TRBD2. V lost 3 bases, J lost 0 bases, and 0 bases stayed unmatched. This CDR3 is built from 16 residues. Germline lookup yields CDR1 KGHDR and CDR2 SFDVKD. This CDR3 reads CATSDGLAGSTDTQYF. The CDR3 region has the DNA TGTGCCACCAGTGATGGACTAGCGGGAAGCACAGATACGCAGTATTTT.

The chain links TRBV18 to TRBJ2-5; D not certain. V lost 6 bases, J lost 3 bases, and 11 bases lay in between. The germline V gene has CDR1 KGHSH and CDR2 LQKENI. The CDR3 consists of 13 residues. CDR3 nucleotides: TGTGCCAGCTCGCCGATCGGTAAAGAGACCCAGTACTTC. It specifies CASSPIGKETQYF.

This clone occurred a few times. This chain connects TRBV5-1 to TRBJ1-2; 9 bases fit TRBD1. CDR3 size: 14 residues. J gave up 4 bases and V 4 bases, and 5 bases lay outside the gene matches. Germline V lookup: CDR1 SGHRS, CDR2 YFSETQ. CDR3 bases: TGCGCCAGCAGCCCGGGACAGGGAGGCTATGGCTACACCTTC. Translating it yields CASSPGQGGYGYTF.

This clone was seen once. The V and J genes are TRBV30 and TRBJ1-2, with D possibly being TRBD1 (5 bases). CDR1 and CDR2 from the germline V gene are GTSNPN and SVGIG (reference sequence). This CDR3 contains 12 residues. V was cut by 2 bases and J by 4 bases, with 8 bases left in between. This CDR3 is CAWSPDSYGYTF. CDR3 bases: TGTGCCTGGAGTCCTGACAGCTATGGCTACACCTTC. Together with reference TRBV30 and TRBJ1-2, the CDR3 gives the full variable domain: SQTIHQWPATLVQPVGSPLSLECTVEGTSNPNLYWYRQAAGRGLQLLFYSVGIGQISSEVPQNLSASRPQDRQFILSSKKLLLSDSGFYLCAWSPDSYGYTFGSGTRLTVV.

This clone appeared a few times. The V and J genes are TRBV7-2 and TRBJ2-1, with 12 bases identical to TRBD1. Per the germline V gene, CDR1 is SGHTA and CDR2 is FQGNSA. Unmatched junction bases numbered 7, after V lost 1 base and J lost 6 bases. CDR3 length: 17 residues. CDR3 sequence reads: CASSLGLGTGGFNEQFF. As DNA, the CDR3 is TGTGCCAGCAGCTTAGGGCTCGGGACAGGGGGCTTCAATGAGCAGTTCTTC.

This chain uses TRBV18 with TRBJ1-2; 9 bases are a match to TRBD1. The CDR3 runs 18 residues. Germline CDR1 reads KGHSH; CDR2 reads LQKENI. V gave up 4 bases and J gave up 2 bases; unmatched junction bases: 14. CDR3 in amino acids: CASSLLHEGTGINYGYTF. CDR3 DNA sequence: TGTGCCAGCTCACTCCTTCACGAGGGGACAGGGATCAACTATGGCTACACCTTC.

The rearrangement uses TRBV7-2 and TRBJ2-1; 7 bases match TRBD2. Germline lookup yields CDR1 SGHTA and CDR2 FQGNSA. The CDR3 extends over 14 amino acids. V shed 3 bases, J shed 8 bases, and the junction held 7 bases outside the gene matches. The CDR3 DNA reads as TGTGCCAGCAGCTTCAACTTCGGGGGGTATGAGCAGTTCTTC. It yields the protein CASSFNFGGYEQFF.

The chain links TRBV15 to TRBJ1-6, with TRBD1 as a possible D gene (6 bases). The CDR3 covers 15 residues. Germline values: CDR1 LNHNV, CDR2 YYDKDF (reference sequence). Between the trimmed V and J ends, which lost 4 bases and 5 bases, there was a span of 12 bases. CDR3 DNA: TGTGCCACCAGCACCTTAGAGGGGGATAATTCACCCCTCCACTTT. This gives the protein CATSTLEGDNSPLHF.

The rearrangement joins TRBV7-2 to TRBJ1-1, with unresolved D. V was clipped by 2 bases and J by 4 bases, with 17 bases between them. There are 16 residues in the CDR3. CDR1 SGHTA and CDR2 FQGNSA come from the germline V gene. The CDR3 DNA reads TGTGCCAGCAGCTTAACAGCTCCAACCCTCGTCACTGAAGCTTTCTTT. This codes for CASSLTAPTLVTEAFF.